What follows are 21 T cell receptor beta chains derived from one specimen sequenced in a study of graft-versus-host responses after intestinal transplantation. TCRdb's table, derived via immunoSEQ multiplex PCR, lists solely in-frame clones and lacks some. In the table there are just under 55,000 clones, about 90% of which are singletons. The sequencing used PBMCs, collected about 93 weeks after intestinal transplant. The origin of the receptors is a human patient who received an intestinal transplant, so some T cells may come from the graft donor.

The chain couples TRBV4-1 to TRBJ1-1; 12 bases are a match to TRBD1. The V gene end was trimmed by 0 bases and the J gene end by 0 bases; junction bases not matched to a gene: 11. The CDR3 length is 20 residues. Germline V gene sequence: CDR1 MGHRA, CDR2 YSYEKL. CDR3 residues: CASSQDRDRGLYSVNTEAFF. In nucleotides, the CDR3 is TGCGCCAGCAGCCAAGACCGGGACAGGGGGCTTTATTCGGTGAACACTGAAGCTTTCTTT.

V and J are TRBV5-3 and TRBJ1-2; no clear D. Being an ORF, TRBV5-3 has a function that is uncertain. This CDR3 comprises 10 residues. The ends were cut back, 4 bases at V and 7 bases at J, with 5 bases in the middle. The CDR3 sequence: CARSGTGYTF. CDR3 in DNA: TGTGCCAGAAGCGGAACTGGCTACACCTTC.

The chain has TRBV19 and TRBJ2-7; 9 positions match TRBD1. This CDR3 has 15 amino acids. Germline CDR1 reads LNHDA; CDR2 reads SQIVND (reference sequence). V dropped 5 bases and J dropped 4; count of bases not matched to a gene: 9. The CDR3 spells CASSVPGQGLYEQYF. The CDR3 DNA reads TGTGCCAGTAGTGTCCCGGGACAGGGACTTTACGAGCAGTACTTC. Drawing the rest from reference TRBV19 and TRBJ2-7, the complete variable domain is DGGITQSPKYLFRKEGQNVTLSCEQNLNHDAMYWYRQDPGQGLRLIYYSQIVNDFQKGDIAEGYSVSREKKESFPLTVTSAQKNPTAFYLCASSVPGQGLYEQYFGPGTRLTVT.

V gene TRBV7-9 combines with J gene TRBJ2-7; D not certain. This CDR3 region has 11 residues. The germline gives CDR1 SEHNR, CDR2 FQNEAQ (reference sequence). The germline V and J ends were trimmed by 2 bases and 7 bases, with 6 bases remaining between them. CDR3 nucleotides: TGTGCCAGCAGCTTATACGGGGAGCAGTACTTC. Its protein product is CASSLYGEQYF.

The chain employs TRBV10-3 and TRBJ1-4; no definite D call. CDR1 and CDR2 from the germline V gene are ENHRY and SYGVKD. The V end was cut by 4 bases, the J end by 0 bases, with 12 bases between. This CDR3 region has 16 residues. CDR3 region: CAISGGPVSTNEKLFF. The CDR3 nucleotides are TGTGCCATCAGTGGAGGACCCGTCTCAACTAATGAAAAACTGTTTTTT.

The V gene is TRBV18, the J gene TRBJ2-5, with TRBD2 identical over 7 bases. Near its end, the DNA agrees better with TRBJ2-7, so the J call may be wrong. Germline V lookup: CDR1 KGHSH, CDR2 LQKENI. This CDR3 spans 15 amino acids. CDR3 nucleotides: TGTGCCAGCTCACCCGGTGGGGTAGCGGGCTTCGAGCAGTACTTC. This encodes CASSPGGVAGFEQYF.

The CDR3 here is CASSVFGATYNEQFF. The CDR3 DNA follows: TGTGCCAGCAGCGTATTCGGGGCAACCTACAATGAGCAGTTCTTC. The V gene is TRBV9, the J gene TRBJ2-1; D might be TRBD1 or TRBD2, each matching 5 bases. Germline CDR1 and CDR2: SGDLS and YYNGEE. The CDR3 totals 15 residues. The V gene lost 1 base and the J gene lost 2 bases, with 10 bases spanning the gap.

CDR3 sequence (DNA): TGTGCCAGCAGCCGCTTACTAGCTGGCGGCACAGATACGCAGTATTTT. Its protein product is CASSRLLAGGTDTQYF. The chain has TRBV11-1 and TRBJ2-3; D is perhaps TRBD2 (6 bases). The CDR3 has 16 amino acids. The germline V gene encodes CDR1 SGHAT and CDR2 FQDESV (reference sequence). Trimming removed 5 bases at V and 1 base at J, with 16 bases between.

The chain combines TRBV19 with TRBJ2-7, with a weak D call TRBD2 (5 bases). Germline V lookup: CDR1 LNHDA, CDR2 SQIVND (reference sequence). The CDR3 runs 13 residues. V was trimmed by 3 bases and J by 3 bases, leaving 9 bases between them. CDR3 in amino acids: CASSIVGGYEQYF. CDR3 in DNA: TGTGCCAGTAGTATTGTAGGAGGCTACGAGCAGTACTTC.

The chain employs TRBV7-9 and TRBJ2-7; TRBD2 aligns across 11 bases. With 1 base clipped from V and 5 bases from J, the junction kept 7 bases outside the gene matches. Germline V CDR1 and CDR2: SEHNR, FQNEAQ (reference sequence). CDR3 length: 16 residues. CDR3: CASSLGASGGQDEQYF. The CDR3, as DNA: TGTGCCAGCAGCTTAGGGGCTAGCGGGGGGCAGGACGAGCAGTACTTC.

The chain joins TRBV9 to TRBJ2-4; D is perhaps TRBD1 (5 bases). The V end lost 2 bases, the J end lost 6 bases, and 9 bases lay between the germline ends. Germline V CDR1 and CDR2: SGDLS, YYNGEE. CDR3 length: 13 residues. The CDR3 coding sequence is TGTGCCAGCAGCGTTCCAGGGCTAAACATTCAGTACTTC. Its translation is CASSVPGLNIQYF.

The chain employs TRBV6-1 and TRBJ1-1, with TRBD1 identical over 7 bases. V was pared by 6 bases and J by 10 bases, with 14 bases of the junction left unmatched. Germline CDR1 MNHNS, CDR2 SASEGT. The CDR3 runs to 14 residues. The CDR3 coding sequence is TGTGCCAGCAGACCTCTTACAGGGGTTGATGCAGCTTTCTTT. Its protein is CASRPLTGVDAAFF.

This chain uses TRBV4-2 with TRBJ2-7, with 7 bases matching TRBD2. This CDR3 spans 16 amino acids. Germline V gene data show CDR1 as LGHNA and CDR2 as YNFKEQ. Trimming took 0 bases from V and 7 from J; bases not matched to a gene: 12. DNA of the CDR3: TGTGCCAGCAGCCAAGATATAGGGAGGGTCTCAGATGAGCAGTACTTC. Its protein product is CASSQDIGRVSDEQYF.

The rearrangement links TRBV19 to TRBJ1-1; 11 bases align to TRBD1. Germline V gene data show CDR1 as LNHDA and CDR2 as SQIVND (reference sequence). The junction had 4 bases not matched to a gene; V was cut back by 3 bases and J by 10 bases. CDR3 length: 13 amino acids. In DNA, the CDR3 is TGTGCCAGTAGTATTCTTGGGACAGGGGGAGCTTTCTTT. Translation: CASSILGTGGAFF. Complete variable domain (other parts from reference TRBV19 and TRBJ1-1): DGGITQSPKYLFRKEGQNVTLSCEQNLNHDAMYWYRQDPGQGLRLIYYSQIVNDFQKGDIAEGYSVSREKKESFPLTVTSAQKNPTAFYLCASSILGTGGAFFGQGTRLTVV.

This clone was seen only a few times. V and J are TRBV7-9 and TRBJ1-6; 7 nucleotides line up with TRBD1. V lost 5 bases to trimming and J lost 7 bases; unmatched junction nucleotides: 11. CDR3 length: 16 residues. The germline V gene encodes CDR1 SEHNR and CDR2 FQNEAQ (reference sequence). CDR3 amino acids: CASSARQGSNNSPLHF. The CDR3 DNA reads TGTGCCAGCAGCGCGAGACAGGGCTCGAACAATTCACCCCTCCACTTT.

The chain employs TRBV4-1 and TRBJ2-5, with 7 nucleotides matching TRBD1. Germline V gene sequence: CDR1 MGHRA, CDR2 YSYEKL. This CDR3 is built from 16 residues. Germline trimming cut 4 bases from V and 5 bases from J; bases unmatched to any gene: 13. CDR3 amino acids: CASSPVPDRAGETQYF. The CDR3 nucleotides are TGCGCCAGCAGCCCGGTCCCCGACAGGGCTGGGGAGACCCAGTACTTC.

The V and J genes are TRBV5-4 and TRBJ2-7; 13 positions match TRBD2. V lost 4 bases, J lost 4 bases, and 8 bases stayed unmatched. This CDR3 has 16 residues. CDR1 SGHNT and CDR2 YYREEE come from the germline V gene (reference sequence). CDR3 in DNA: TGTGCCAGCAGCCTACCCGGACTAGCGGGAGTTTACGAGCAGTACTTC. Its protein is CASSLPGLAGVYEQYF.

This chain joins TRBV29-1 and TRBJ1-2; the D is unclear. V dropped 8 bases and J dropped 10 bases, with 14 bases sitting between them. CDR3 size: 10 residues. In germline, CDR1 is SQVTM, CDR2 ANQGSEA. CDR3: CSMAEVSYTF. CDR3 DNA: TGCAGCATGGCGGAGGTTTCCTACACCTTC. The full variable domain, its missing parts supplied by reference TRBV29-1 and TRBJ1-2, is SAVISQKPSRDICQRGTSLTIQCQVDSQVTMMFWYRQQPGQSLTLIATANQGSEATYESGFVIDKFPISRPNLTFSTLTVSNMSPEDSSIYLCSMAEVSYTFGSGTRLTVV.

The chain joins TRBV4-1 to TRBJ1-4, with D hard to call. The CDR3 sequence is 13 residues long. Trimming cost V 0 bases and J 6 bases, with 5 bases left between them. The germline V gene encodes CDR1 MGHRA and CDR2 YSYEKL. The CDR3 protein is CASSQDLYEKLFF. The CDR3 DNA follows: TGCGCCAGCAGCCAAGATCTATATGAAAAACTGTTTTTT.

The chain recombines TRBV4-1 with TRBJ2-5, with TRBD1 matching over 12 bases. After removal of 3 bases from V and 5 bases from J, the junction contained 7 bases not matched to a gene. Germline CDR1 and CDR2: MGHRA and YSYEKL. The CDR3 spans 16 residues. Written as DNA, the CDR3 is TGCGCCAGCAGCCAGCACCGGGACAGGGGGCTTGAGACCCAGTACTTC. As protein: CASSQHRDRGLETQYF.

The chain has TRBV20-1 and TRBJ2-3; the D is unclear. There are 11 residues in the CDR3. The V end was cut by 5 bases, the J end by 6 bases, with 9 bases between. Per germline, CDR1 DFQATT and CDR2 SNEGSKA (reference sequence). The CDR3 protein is CSARATDTQYF. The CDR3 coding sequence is TGCAGTGCTCGGGCCACGGATACGCAGTATTTT.